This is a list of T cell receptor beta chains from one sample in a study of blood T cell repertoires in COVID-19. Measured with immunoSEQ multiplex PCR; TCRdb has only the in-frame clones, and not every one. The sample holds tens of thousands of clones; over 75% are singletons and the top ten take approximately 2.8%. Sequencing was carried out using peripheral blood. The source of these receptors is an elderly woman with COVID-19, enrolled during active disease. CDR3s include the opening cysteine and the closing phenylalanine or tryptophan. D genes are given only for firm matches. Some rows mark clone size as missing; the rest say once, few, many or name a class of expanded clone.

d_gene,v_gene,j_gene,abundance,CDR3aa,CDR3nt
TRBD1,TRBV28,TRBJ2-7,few,CASSPVETGGGEQYF,TGTGCCAGCAGTCCCGTCGAGACAGGGGGAGGGGAGCAGTACTTC
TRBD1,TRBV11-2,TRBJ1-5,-,CASSFGQGGDQPQHF,TGTGCCAGCAGCTTCGGACAGGGGGGAGACCAGCCCCAGCATTTT
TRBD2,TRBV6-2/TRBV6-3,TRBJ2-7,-,CASSYWTAGVPEQYF,TGTGCCAGCAGTTACTGGACGGCGGGGGTTCCCGAGCAGTACTTC
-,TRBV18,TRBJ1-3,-,CASSAPGDTIYF,TGTGCCAGCTCAGCCCCGGGGGACACCATATATTTT
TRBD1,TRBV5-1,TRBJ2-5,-,CASSPGDRGQETQYF,TGCGCCAGCAGCCCCGGGGACAGGGGGCAAGAGACCCAGTACTTC
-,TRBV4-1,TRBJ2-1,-,CASSHLQGYEQFF,TGCGCCAGCAGCCACCTACAGGGTTATGAGCAGTTCTTC
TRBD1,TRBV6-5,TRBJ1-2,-,CASRRDRGSYGYTF,TGTGCCAGCAGGAGGGACAGGGGGAGCTATGGCTACACCTTC
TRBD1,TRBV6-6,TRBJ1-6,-,CASTSRTGGGNSPLHF,TGTGCCAGCACCTCTCGGACAGGGGGCGGTAATTCACCCCTCCACTTT
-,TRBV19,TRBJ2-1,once,CASSIVVGEQFF,TGTGCCAGTAGTATAGTTGTCGGGGAGCAGTTCTTC
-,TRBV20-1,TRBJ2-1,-,CSASGQRLYNEQFF,TGCAGTGCGAGTGGACAGAGACTCTACAATGAGCAGTTCTTC
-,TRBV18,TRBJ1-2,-,CASSPPRDSGLYGYTF,TGTGCCAGCTCACCACCCCGAGACAGTGGTCTCTATGGCTACACCTTC
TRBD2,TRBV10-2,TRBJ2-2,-,CASNKIAGVTGELFF,TGCGCCAGCAACAAAATAGCGGGAGTAACCGGGGAGCTGTTTTTT
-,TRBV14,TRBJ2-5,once,CASSQGARETQYF,TGTGCCAGCAGCCAAGGTGCGAGGGAGACCCAGTACTTC
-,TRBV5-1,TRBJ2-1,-,CASSLAPGVYNEQFF,TGCGCCAGCAGCTTGGCCCCGGGAGTATACAATGAGCAGTTCTTC
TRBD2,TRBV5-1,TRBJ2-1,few,CASTLHRSSGVYNEQFF,TGCGCCAGCACCCTACATCGGTCTAGCGGCGTATACAATGAGCAGTTCTTC
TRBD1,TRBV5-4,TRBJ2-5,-,CASSLWRQGQETQYF,TGTGCCAGCAGCTTGTGGAGACAGGGTCAAGAGACCCAGTACTTC
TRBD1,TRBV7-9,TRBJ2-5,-,CASSWDRIQETQYF,TGTGCCAGCAGCTGGGACAGGATTCAAGAGACCCAGTACTTC
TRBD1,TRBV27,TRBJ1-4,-,CASSTGGANEKLFF,TGTGCCAGCAGTACAGGGGGCGCGAACGAAAAACTGTTTTTT
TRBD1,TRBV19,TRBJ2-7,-,CASTPDRVSFGEQYF,TGTGCCAGTACTCCTGACAGGGTGTCGTTTGGCGAGCAGTACTTC
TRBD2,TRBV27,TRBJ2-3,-,CASSLGTSGKYTDTQYF,TGTGCCAGCAGTTTAGGGACTAGCGGGAAATACACAGATACGCAGTATTTT
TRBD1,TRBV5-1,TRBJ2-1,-,CASGFSGTGVNEQFF,TGCGCCAGCGGATTCTCCGGGACAGGGGTTAATGAGCAGTTCTTC
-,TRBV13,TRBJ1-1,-,CASSLGPEGDTEAFF,TGTGCCAGCAGCTTAGGTCCGGAAGGGGACACTGAAGCTTTCTTT
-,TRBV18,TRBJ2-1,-,CASSRLQSSYNEQFF,TGTGCCAGCTCACGTCTACAGAGCTCCTACAATGAGCAGTTCTTC
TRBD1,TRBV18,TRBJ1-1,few,CASLVDRENTEAFF,TGTGCCAGCTTAGTCGACAGGGAGAACACTGAAGCTTTCTTT
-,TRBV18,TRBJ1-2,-,CASSPPRGPNYGYTF,TGTGCCAGCTCACCACCCAGGGGCCCTAACTATGGCTACACCTTC
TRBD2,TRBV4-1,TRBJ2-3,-,CASSQGPGGTDTQYF,TGCGCCAGCAGCCAAGGGCCGGGAGGGACAGATACGCAGTATTTT
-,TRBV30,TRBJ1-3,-,CAWGAGGSGNTIYF,TGTGCCTGGGGAGCGGGGGGCTCGGGAAACACCATATATTTT
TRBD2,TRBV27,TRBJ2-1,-,CASSFQREGGEQFF,TGTGCCAGCAGTTTCCAGCGGGAGGGGGGTGAGCAGTTCTTC
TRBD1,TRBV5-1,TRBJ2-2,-,CASSNRGLGTGELFF,TGCGCCAGCAGCAACAGGGGGCTGGGCACCGGGGAGCTGTTTTTT
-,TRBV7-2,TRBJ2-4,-,CASRTPGVAKNIQYF,TGTGCCAGCAGGACCCCAGGGGTTGCCAAAAACATTCAGTACTTC
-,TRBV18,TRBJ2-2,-,CASSPFPGLNTGELFF,TGTGCCAGCTCACCATTTCCGGGATTGAACACCGGGGAGCTGTTTTTT
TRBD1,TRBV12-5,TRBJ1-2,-,CASGLGQGSSYGYTF,TGTGCTAGTGGTTTGGGACAGGGTTCTAGCTATGGCTACACCTTC
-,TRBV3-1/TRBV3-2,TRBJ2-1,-,CASSPHGFGQVYNEQFF,TGTGCCAGCAGCCCCCATGGGTTTGGGCAGGTATACAATGAGCAGTTCTTC
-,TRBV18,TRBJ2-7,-,CASSPTGPGGYEQYF,TGTGCCAGCTCACCGACAGGCCCCGGAGGCTACGAGCAGTACTTC
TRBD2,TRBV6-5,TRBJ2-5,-,CASRTRGGQETQYF,TGTGCCAGCAGAACCCGGGGGGGACAAGAGACCCAGTACTTC
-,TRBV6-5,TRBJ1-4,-,CASSYREQLIEKLFF,TGTGCCAGCAGTTACCGGGAACAGTTGATTGAAAAACTGTTTTTT
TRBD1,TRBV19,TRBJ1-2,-,CASGQGGGYTF,TGTGCCAGTGGACAGGGGGGAGGCTACACCTTC
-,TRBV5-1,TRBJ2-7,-,CASSSDGMGTYEQYF,TGCGCCAGCAGCTCAGACGGCATGGGGACTTACGAGCAGTACTTC
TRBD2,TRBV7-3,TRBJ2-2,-,CASSSGLAGTGELFF,TGTGCCAGCAGCTCGGGACTAGCGGGGACCGGGGAGCTGTTTTTT
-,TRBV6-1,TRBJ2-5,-,CASSEVGGVAATQYF,TGTGCCAGCAGTGAAGTCGGAGGGGTGGCGGCGACCCAGTACTTC
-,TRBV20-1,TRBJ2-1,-,CSASPRGRLTYNEQFF,TGCAGTGCTAGTCCCCGGGGGAGGCTCACCTACAATGAGCAGTTCTTC
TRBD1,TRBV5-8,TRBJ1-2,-,CASSLGQGVTGGYTF,TGTGCCAGCAGCCTCGGACAGGGGGTAACCGGGGGCTACACCTTC
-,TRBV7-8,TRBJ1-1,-,CASSLGQLNTEAFF,TGTGCCAGCAGCTTAGGACAGTTGAACACTGAAGCTTTCTTT
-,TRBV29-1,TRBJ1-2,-,CSVVGQLNYGYTF,TGCAGCGTTGTTGGACAGTTGAACTATGGCTACACCTTC
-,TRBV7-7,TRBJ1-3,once,CASSPVGAASGNTIYF,TGTGCTAGCAGCCCAGTGGGGGCTGCCTCTGGAAACACCATATATTTT
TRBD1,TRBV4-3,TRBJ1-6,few,CASSQEGQAPNNNSPLHF,TGCGCCAGCAGCCAAGAGGGACAGGCTCCAAATAATAATTCACCCCTCCACTTT
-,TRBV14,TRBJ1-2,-,CASSQVQSGYTF,TGTGCCAGCAGCCAAGTTCAGTCGGGCTACACCTTC
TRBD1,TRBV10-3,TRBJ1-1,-,CASKVQGAENTEAFF,TGTGCCTCAAAGGTTCAGGGGGCAGAGAACACTGAAGCTTTCTTT
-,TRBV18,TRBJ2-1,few,CASSPAGLGGEQFF,TGTGCCAGCTCACCAGCGGGACTTGGAGGTGAGCAGTTCTTC
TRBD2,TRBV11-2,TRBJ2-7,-,CASSPKWPSGRGGYEQYF,TGTGCCAGCAGTCCTAAATGGCCTAGCGGGAGGGGCGGGTACGAGCAGTACTTC
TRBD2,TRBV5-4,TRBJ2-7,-,CASSLPGLAREQYF,TGTGCCAGCAGCCTACCGGGACTAGCCCGGGAGCAGTACTTC
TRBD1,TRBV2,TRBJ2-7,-,CASTLNRGAGEQYF,TGTGCCAGCACACTCAACAGGGGGGCGGGAGAGCAGTACTTC
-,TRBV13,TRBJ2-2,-,CASSWTFGAAGSTGELFF,TGTGCCAGCAGCTGGACCTTCGGAGCGGCGGGCAGCACCGGGGAGCTGTTTTTT
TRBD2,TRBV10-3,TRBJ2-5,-,CAISDPGLGRETQYF,TGTGCCATCAGTGACCCGGGACTAGGGCGTGAGACCCAGTACTTC
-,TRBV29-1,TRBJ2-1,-,CSVEDLYKRLSYNEQFF,TGCAGCGTTGAAGATCTCTATAAGCGATTATCCTACAATGAGCAGTTCTTC